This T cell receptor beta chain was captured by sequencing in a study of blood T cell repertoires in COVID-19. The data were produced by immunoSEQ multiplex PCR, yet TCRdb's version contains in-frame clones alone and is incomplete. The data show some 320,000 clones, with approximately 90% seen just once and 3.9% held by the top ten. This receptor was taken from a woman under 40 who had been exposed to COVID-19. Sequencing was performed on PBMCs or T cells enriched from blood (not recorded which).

The DNA for the CDR3 is TGTGCCAGCAGTCTACAGGGGGTGAACACTGAAGCTTTCTTT. Its protein is CASSLQGVNTEAFF. The rearrangement joins TRBV27 to TRBJ1-1; 8 bases agree with TRBD1. There are 14 residues in the CDR3. The V gene's germline CDR1 is MNHEY and CDR2 SMNVEV (reference sequence). J gave up 0 bases and V 5 bases, and 2 bases lay outside the gene matches.